Sequencing of this T cell receptor (beta chain) was carried out in a study of T cell responses to AZD1222 COVID-19 vaccine. Study-level results: The peak T cell response came first, and repertoires were sampled only after it. Spike-specific TCR breadth and depth went up after people got two AZD1222 doses.

Profiled with immunoSEQ multiplex PCR; TCRdb holds only in-frame clones, not every one. The sample contains around 100,000 clones, roughly 80% of which appear only once. This clone showed up just a few times. Its specificity is unknown. Trimming stripped 6 bases from V and 5 bases from J, with 19 bases between. Looked up from germline, CDR1 is SNHLY and CDR2 is FYNNEI. This CDR3 has 15 amino acids. The TCR originated in an adult in good health. This chain links TRBV2 with TRBJ1-1; a weak D match, TRBD1 (5 bases). This sample comprised peripheral blood, obtained on day 0 of AZD1222 vaccination. The CDR3 sequence is CASRAGTPSGTEAFF. Here the CDR3 DNA reads TGTGCCAGCAGGGCCGGGACCCCCTCGGGGACTGAAGCTTTCTTT.